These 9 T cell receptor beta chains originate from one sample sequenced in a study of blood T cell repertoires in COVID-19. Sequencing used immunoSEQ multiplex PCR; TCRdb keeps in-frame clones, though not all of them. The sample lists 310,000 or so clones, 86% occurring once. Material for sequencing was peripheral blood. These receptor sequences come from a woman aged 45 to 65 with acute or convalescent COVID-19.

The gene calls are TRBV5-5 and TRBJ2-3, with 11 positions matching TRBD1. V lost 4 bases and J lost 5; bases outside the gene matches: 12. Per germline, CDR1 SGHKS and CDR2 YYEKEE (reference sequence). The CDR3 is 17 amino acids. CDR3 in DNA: TGTGCCAGCAGCCCAACCGGGACAGGGGGGTTCAAAGATACGCAGTATTTT. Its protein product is CASSPTGTGGFKDTQYF.

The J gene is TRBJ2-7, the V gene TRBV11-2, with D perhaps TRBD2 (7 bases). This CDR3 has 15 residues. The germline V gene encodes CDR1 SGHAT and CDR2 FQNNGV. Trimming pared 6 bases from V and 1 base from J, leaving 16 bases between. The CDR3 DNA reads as TGTGCCAGCAGTCAAGGGGGGGCCGTTTCCTACGAGCAGTACTTC. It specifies CASSQGGAVSYEQYF.

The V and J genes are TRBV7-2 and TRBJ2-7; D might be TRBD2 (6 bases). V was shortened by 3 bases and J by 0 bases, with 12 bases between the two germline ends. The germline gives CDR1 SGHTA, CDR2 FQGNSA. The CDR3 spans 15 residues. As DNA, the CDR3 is TGTGCCAGCAGCTTTTCGCGGGGTAGCTCCTACGAGCAGTACTTC. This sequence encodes CASSFSRGSSYEQYF.

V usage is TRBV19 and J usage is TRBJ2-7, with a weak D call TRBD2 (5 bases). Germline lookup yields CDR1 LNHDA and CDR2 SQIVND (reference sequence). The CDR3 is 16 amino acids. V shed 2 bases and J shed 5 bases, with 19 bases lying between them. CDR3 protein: CASSITRNRLADEQYF. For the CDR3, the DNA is TGTGCCAGTAGTATAACTAGAAACCGGCTCGCCGACGAGCAGTACTTC. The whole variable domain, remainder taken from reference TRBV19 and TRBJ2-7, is DGGITQSPKYLFRKEGQNVTLSCEQNLNHDAMYWYRQDPGQGLRLIYYSQIVNDFQKGDIAEGYSVSREKKESFPLTVTSAQKNPTAFYLCASSITRNRLADEQYFGPGTRLTVT.

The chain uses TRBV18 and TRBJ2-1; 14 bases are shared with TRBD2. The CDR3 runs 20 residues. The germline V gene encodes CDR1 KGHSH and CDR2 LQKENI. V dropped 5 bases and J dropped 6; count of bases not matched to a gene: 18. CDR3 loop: CASSGTGTSGSSDRSNEQFF. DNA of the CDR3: TGTGCCAGCTCAGGAACCGGGACTAGCGGGAGTTCAGACAGGTCCAATGAGCAGTTCTTC.

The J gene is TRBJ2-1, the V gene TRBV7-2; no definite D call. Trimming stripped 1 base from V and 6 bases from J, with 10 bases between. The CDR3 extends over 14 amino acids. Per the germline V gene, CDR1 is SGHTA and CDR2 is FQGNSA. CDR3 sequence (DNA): TGTGCCAGCAGCTTAGTGGGCCCCGGCAATGAGCAGTTCTTC. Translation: CASSLVGPGNEQFF.

The chain's CDR3 is CASSHEGALNQPQHF. For the CDR3, the DNA is TGTGCCAGCAGCCATGAAGGGGCTCTCAATCAGCCCCAGCATTTT. The rearrangement uses TRBV27 and TRBJ1-5; perhaps TRBD1 as D (5 bases). Trimming cost V 6 bases and J 3 bases, with 15 bases left between them. CDR1 and CDR2 (germline): MNHEY, SMNVEV (reference sequence). CDR3 size: 15 residues.

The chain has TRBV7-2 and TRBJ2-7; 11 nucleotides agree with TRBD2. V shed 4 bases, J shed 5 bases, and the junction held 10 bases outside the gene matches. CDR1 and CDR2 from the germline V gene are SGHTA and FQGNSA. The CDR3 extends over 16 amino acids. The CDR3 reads CASSSILAGGRDEQYF. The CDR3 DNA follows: TGTGCCAGCAGCTCGATTCTAGCGGGAGGTCGCGACGAGCAGTACTTC.

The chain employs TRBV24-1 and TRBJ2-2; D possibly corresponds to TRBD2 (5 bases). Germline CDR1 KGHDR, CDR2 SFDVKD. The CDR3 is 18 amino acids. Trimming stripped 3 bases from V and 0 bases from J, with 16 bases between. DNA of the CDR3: TGTGCCACCAGTGATAGCTCCGGACTCGCCGCGAACACCGGGGAGCTGTTTTTT. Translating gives CATSDSSGLAANTGELFF.